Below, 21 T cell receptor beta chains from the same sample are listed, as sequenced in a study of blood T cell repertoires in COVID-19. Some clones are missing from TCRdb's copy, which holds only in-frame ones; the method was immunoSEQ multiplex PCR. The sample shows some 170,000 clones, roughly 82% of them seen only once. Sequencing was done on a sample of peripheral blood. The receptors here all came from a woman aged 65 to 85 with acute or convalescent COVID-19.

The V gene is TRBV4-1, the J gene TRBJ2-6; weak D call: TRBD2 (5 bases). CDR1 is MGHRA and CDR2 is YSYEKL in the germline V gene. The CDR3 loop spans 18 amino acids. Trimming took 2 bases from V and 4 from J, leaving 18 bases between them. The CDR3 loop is CASSQSGRGQLGANVLTF. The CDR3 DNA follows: TGCGCCAGCAGCCAAAGCGGACGGGGTCAACTCGGGGCCAACGTCCTGACTTTC.

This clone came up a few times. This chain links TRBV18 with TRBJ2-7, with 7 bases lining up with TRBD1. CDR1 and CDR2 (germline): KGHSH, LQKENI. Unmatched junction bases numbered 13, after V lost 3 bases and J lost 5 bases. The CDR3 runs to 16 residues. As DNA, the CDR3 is TGTGCCAGCTCACCTCCCGAGCCTACAGGGGTCCACGAGCAGTACTTC. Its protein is CASSPPEPTGVHEQYF. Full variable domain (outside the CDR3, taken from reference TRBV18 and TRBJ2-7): NAGVMQNPRHLVRRRGQEARLRCSPMKGHSHVYWYRQLPEEGLKFMVYLQKENIIDESGMPKERFSAEFPKEGPSILRIQQVVRGDSAAYFCASSPPEPTGVHEQYFGPGTRLTVT.

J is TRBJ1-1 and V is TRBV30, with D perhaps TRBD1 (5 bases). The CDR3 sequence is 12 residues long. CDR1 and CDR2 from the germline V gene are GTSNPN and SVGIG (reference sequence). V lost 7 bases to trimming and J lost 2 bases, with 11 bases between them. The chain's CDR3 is CASRDFNTEAFF. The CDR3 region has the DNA TGTGCCTCGAGGGACTTTAACACTGAAGCTTTCTTT.

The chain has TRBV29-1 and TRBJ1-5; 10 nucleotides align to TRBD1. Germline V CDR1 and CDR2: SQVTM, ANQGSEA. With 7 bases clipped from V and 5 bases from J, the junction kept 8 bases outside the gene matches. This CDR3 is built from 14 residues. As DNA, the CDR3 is TGCAGCGCCCGAGGGACAGGGGCCCATCAGCCCCAGCATTTT. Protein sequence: CSARGTGAHQPQHF. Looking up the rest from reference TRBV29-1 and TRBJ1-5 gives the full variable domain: SAVISQKPSRDICQRGTSLTIQCQVDSQVTMMFWYRQQPGQSLTLIATANQGSEATYESGFVIDKFPISRPNLTFSTLTVSNMSPEDSSIYLCSARGTGAHQPQHFGDGTRLSIL.

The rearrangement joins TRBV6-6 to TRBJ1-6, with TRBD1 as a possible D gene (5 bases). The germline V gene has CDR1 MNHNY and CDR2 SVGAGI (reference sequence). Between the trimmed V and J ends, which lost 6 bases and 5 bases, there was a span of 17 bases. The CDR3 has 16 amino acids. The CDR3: CASSRQFLPDNSPLHF. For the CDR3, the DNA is TGTGCCAGCAGCCGACAGTTCCTCCCCGATAATTCACCCCTCCACTTT.

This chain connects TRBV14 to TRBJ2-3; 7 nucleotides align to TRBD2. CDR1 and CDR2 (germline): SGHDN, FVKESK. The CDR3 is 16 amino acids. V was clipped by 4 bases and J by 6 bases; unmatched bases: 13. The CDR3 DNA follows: TGTGCCAGCAGCCCCCTTGGGGAGGGCCTTTGGGATACGCAGTATTTT. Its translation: CASSPLGEGLWDTQYF.

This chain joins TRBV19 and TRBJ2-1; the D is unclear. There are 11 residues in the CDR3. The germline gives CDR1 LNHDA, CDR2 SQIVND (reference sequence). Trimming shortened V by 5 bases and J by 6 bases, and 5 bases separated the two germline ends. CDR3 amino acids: CASSSSNEQFF. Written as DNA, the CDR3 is TGTGCCAGTAGTTCGTCCAATGAGCAGTTCTTC.

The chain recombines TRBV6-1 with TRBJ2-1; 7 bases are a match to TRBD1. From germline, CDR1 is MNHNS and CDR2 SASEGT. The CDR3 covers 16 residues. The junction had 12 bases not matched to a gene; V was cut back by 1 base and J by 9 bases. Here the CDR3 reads CASSEVWGQIAIEQFF. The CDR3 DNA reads TGTGCCAGCAGTGAAGTATGGGGACAGATAGCCATTGAGCAGTTCTTC.

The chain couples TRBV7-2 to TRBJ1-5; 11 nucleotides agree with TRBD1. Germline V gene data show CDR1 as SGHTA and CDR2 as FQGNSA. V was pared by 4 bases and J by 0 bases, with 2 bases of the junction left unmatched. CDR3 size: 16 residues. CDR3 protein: CASSYGQGASNQPQHF. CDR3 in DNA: TGTGCCAGCAGCTATGGACAGGGGGCTAGCAATCAGCCCCAGCATTTT.

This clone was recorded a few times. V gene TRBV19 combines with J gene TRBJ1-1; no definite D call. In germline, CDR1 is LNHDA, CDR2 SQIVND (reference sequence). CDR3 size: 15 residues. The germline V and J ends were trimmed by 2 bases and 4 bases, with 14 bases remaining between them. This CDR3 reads CASSIPALGGTEAFF. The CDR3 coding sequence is TGTGCCAGTAGTATACCGGCGTTGGGAGGCACTGAAGCTTTCTTT.

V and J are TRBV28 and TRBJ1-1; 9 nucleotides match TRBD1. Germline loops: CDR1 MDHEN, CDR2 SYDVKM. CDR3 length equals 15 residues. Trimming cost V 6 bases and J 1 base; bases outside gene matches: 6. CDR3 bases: TGTGCCAGCAGGCAAACAGGGGGCCCGAACACTGAAGCTTTCTTT. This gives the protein CASRQTGGPNTEAFF.

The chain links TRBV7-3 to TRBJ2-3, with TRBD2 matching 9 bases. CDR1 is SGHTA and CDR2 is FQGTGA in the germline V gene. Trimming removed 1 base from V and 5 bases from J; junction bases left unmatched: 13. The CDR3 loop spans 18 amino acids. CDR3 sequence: CASSLNPGRRGGLDTQYF. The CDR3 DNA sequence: TGTGCCAGCAGCTTAAACCCCGGGAGGCGGGGGGGCCTAGATACGCAGTATTTT.

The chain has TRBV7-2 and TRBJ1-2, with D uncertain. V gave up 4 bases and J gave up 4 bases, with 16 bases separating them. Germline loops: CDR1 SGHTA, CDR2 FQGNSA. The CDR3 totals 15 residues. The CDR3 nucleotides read TGTGCCAGCAGCTCGAGGCCGGTTAGGTCCTATGGCTACACCTTC. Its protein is CASSSRPVRSYGYTF.

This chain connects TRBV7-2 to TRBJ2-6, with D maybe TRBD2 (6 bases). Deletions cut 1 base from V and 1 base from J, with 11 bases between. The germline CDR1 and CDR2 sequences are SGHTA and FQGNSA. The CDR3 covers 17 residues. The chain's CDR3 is CASSLGSAGSGANVLTF. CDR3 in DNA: TGTGCCAGCAGCTTAGGGTCGGCGGGGTCTGGGGCCAACGTCCTGACTTTC. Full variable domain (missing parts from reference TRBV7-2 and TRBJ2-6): GAGVSQSPSNKVTEKGKDVELRCDPISGHTALYWYRQSLGQGLEFLIYFQGNSAPDKSGLPSDRFSAERTGGSVSTLTIQRTQQEDSAVYLCASSLGSAGSGANVLTFGAGSRLTVL.

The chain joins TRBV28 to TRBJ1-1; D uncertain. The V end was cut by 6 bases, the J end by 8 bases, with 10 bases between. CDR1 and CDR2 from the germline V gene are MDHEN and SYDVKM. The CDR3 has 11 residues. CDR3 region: CASRTGIEAFF. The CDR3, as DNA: TGTGCCAGCAGGACCGGGATAGAAGCTTTCTTT.

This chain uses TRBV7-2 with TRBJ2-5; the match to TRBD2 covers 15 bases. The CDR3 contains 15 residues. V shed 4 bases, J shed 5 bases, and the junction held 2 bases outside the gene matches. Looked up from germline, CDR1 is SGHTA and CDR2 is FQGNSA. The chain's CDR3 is CASSSGLAGGETQYF. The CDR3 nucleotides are TGTGCCAGCAGCTCCGGACTAGCGGGAGGGGAGACCCAGTACTTC.

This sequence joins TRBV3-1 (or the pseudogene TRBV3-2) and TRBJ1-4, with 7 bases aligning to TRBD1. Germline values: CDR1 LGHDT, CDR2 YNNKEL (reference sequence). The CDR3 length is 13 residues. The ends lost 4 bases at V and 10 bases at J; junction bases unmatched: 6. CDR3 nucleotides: TGTGCCAGCAGCCCTCGGACAGGACGAAAACTGTTTTTT. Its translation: CASSPRTGRKLFF.

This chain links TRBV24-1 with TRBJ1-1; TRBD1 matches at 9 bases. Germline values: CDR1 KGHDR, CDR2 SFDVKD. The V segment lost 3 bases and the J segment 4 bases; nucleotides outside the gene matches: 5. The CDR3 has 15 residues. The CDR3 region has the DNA TGTGCCACCAGTGATACACGGGACAGGGCCACTGAAGCTTTCTTT. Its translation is CATSDTRDRATEAFF.

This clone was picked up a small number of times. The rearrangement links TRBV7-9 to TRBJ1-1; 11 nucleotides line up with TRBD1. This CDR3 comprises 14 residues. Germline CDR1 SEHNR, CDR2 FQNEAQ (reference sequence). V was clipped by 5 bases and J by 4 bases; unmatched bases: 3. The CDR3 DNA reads TGTGCCAGCAGCCCGGGGACAGGGGGCACTGAAGCTTTCTTT. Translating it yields CASSPGTGGTEAFF.

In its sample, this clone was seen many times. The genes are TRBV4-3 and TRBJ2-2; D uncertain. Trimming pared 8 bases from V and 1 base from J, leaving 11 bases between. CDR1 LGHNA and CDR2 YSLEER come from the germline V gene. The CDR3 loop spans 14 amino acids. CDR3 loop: CASSLSENTGELFF. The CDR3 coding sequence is TGCGCCAGCTCTCTAAGCGAGAACACCGGGGAGCTGTTTTTT.

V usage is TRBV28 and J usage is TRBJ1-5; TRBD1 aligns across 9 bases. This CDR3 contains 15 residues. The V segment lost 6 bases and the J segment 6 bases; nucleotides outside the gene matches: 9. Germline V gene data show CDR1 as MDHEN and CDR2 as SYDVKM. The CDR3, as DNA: TGTGCCAGCAGCTCAGGACAGGGGAGACTTCAGCCCCAGCATTTT. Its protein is CASSSGQGRLQPQHF.